This record covers a single TCR beta chain. This sample stems from a study of blood T cell repertoires in COVID-19. Overall study context: Collection of acute and convalescent COVID-19 samples took place in the United States, Italy and Spain. Sample material is recorded as cDNA or gDNA derived from T cells, B-cell-depleted T cells, or PBMCs.

CDR1 is SGHTA, CDR2 FQGTGA, per germline. V shed 2 bases and J 2 bases; nucleotides not matched to a gene: 4. The CDR3 has 15 residues. In the authors' methods: How many nucleated cells were present was estimated from reference gene primer amplification. Measured with immunoSEQ multiplex PCR; TCRdb has only the in-frame clones, and not every one. V, J and clone size derive from that table, while D and trimming were established from the DNA sequence. The sample lists approximately 50,000 clones; around four fifths were seen once. Seattle patients were enrolled while actively infected and followed longitudinally.

The chain uses TRBV7-3 and TRBJ2-3; TRBD1 matches at 7 bases. This TCR was recovered from a man aged 55 to 70 with COVID-19, enrolled during active disease. Material for sequencing was peripheral blood. The CDR3 nucleotides are TGTGCCAGCAGCTTAGTAGGGGGCTTCACAGATACGCAGTATTTT. Its translation is CASSLVGGFTDTQYF.